Listed below are T cell receptor beta chains from one sample, sequenced in a study of T cell repertoires in cytomegalovirus infection. Their cognate antigens are unknown. TCRdb ran MiXCR on the reads and lists one entry per CDR3 protein. Of approximately 340,000 distinct CDR3 sequences listed, 25% to 35% were seen once; the top ten hold roughly 20%. Sequencing used cultured PBMCs, obtained from culture after CMV antigen stimulation. Source of these receptors: a human donor in good health (CMV status not recorded). Some clones in this sample may be carry-over from other donors' samples. CDR3s include the opening cysteine and the closing phenylalanine or tryptophan. A D gene is named only where the DNA matches it firmly. Not every row has a clone size; where given, it reads once, few, many or a size class.

cdr3_nt | cdr3_aa | clone_size | d_call | j_call | v_call
TGCAGTGCCCTGGGCGTTGGCGGGAGTTCGGATACGCAGTATTTT | CSALGVGGSSDTQYF | - | TRBD2 | TRBJ2-3 | TRBV20-1
TGTGCCAGCAGCTGGATGGGGAGCAGCATGAACACTGAAGCTTTCTTT | CASSWMGSSMNTEAFF | - | - | TRBJ1-1 | TRBV5-5
TGTGCCAGCAGTTTAGATCACGAGCAGTACTTC | CASSLDHEQYF | - | - | TRBJ2-7 | TRBV12-3/TRBV12-4
TGTGCCATCAGTGAGCCTTCGACAGGGCGTACCTACAATGAGCAGTTCTTC | CAISEPSTGRTYNEQFF | - | TRBD1 | TRBJ2-1 | TRBV10-3
TGTGCCAGCAGTCTCAGGGTGGGGATCGGTTATGGCTACACCTTC | CASSLRVGIGYGYTF | - | - | TRBJ1-2 | TRBV27
TGTGCCAGCAGGCCATCACAGGGGACTGAAGCTTTCTTT | CASRPSQGTEAFF | few | TRBD1 | TRBJ1-1 | TRBV7-6
TGCAGCGGACGCCGGGAAGGGGGGAACACTGAAGCTTTCTTT | CSGRREGGNTEAFF | few | - | TRBJ1-1 | TRBV29-1
TGTGCCACCTCGGGACTAGCGGGAGTAAGTGGAGTAGGAGAGACCCAGTACTTC | CATSGLAGVSGVGETQYF | - | TRBD2 | TRBJ2-5 | TRBV28
TGTGCCAGCAGTTGGTCCGGGAACATCGCCTACGAGCAGTACTTC | CASSWSGNIAYEQYF | - | - | TRBJ2-7 | TRBV27
TGTGCCAGCAGCCAAGTCGAGGGAAAGGAGACCCAGTACTTC | CASSQVEGKETQYF | - | - | TRBJ2-5 | TRBV3-1
TGTGCCAGCAGTGGACAGGATCGACAGCCCCAGCATTTT | CASSGQDRQPQHF | - | - | TRBJ1-5 | TRBV2
TGTGCCAGCAGTGACCCTCGGACAGGGGCCTACGAGCAGTACTTC | CASSDPRTGAYEQYF | few | TRBD1 | TRBJ2-7 | TRBV25-1
TGTGCCAGCAGTTCAATAGGAGACGGGGCACAACAAGAGACCCAGTACTTC | CASSSIGDGAQQETQYF | - | - | TRBJ2-5 | TRBV27
TGTGCCAGCAGCTTAGATCCCCCGGGGGGGCGTAAGAACGAGCAGTACTTC | CASSLDPPGGRKNEQYF | few | TRBD2 | TRBJ2-7 | TRBV7-8
TGTGCCACCAGCAGTGCTGGGACAGGGGTCGATGAAAAACTGTTTTTT | CATSSAGTGVDEKLFF | - | TRBD1 | TRBJ1-4 | TRBV15
TGTGCCAGCATAGGGCTACTTACCTACGAGCAGTACTTC | CASIGLLTYEQYF | - | - | TRBJ2-7 | TRBV6-1
TGTGCCAGCTCACCACCAGGGACTAGCTTGGGAGAGCAGTTCTTC | CASSPPGTSLGEQFF | - | TRBD2 | TRBJ2-1 | TRBV18
TGCAGTGCTGCCCCCGGGACAGGCAATCAGCCCCAGCATTTT | CSAAPGTGNQPQHF | - | TRBD1 | TRBJ1-5 | TRBV20-1
TGTGCCACCAGTGAGGGGACAGGGGGAAGGGATCAGTACTTC | CATSEGTGGRDQYF | - | TRBD1 | TRBJ2-4 | TRBV24-1
TGTGCCAGCAGTCCCCAGGGCTCGAACACTGAAGCTTTCTTT | CASSPQGSNTEAFF | few | - | TRBJ1-1 | TRBV28
TGTGCCAGCCCGAGGAATAGGGACAGGGGAGAGCAGTACTTC | CASPRNRDRGEQYF | - | TRBD1 | TRBJ2-7 | TRBV6-1
TGTGCCTGGAGTGTCCCCTATGGCTACACCTTC | CAWSVPYGYTF | - | - | TRBJ1-2 | TRBV30
TGTGCCAGCAGGGAGACATCCGGAAACACCATATATTTT | CASRETSGNTIYF | - | - | TRBJ1-3 | TRBV2